These 22 T cell receptor beta chains share one sample of origin, sequenced in a study of T-cell memory formation after mild COVID-19. Via MiXCR, TCRdb re-called the 5' RACE reads, giving one row per CDR3 protein. This table holds around 340,000 distinct CDR3 sequences, roughly 15% found once. The sample was PBMCs or a T cell subset sorted from them (not recorded which). The receptors were sampled from a man younger than 35 who had mild COVID-19 (a few samples of this study predate the infection). Cell type and time point are not known.

This clonotype was counted a few times. The genes are TRBV5-4 and TRBJ2-5; 7 bases match TRBD1. CDR1 is SGHNT and CDR2 is YYREEE in the germline V gene (reference sequence). Trimming cost V 3 bases and J 7 bases; bases outside gene matches: 9. This CDR3 contains 14 residues. CDR3 DNA sequence: TGTGCCAGCAGCTGGGACAGATTGGATGGGACCCAGTACTTC. Its translation: CASSWDRLDGTQYF.

This clonotype was observed at least ten times. This chain connects TRBV7-2 to TRBJ2-2; D unresolved. The CDR3 runs to 13 residues. V was cut by 7 bases and J by 7 bases, with 13 bases left in between. CDR1 and CDR2 (germline): SGHTA, FQGNSA. This CDR3 reads CASNVRWGGELFF. The DNA for the CDR3 is TGTGCCAGCAACGTCCGATGGGGCGGGGAGCTGTTTTTT.

This chain uses TRBV19 with TRBJ1-6; 8 bases agree with TRBD1. The CDR3 covers 13 residues. The germline V gene has CDR1 LNHDA and CDR2 SQIVND (reference sequence). V gave up 6 bases and J gave up 10 bases; unmatched junction bases: 5. This CDR3 is CASSQTGESPLHF. CDR3 DNA sequence: TGTGCCAGTAGCCAGACAGGGGAATCACCCCTCCACTTT.

The CDR3 bases are TGTGCCACCAGCAGAAAGAATCAGCCCCAGCATTTT. Protein sequence: CATSRKNQPQHF. The rearrangement links TRBV15 to TRBJ1-5; D ambiguous. The germline V gene encodes CDR1 LNHNV and CDR2 YYDKDF (reference sequence). Deletions cut 2 bases from V and 4 bases from J, with 3 bases between. The CDR3 sequence is 12 residues long.

This clonotype was seen only a few times. The chain couples TRBV7-9 to TRBJ1-1; TRBD1 aligns across 7 bases. With 2 bases clipped from V and 5 bases from J, the junction kept 11 bases outside the gene matches. CDR1 SEHNR and CDR2 FQNEAQ come from the germline V gene (reference sequence). This CDR3 spans 16 amino acids. In DNA form, the CDR3 reads TGTGCCAGCAGCTTAAGAGGTGGCAGGGGGAGGACTGAAGCTTTCTTT. Translating gives CASSLRGGRGRTEAFF.

This chain connects TRBV29-1 to TRBJ1-1; D not certain. From germline, CDR1 is SQVTM and CDR2 ANQGSEA. The CDR3 loop spans 12 amino acids. V was clipped by 4 bases and J by 0 bases, with 6 bases between them. The CDR3 is CSVAVVNTEAFF. CDR3 DNA: TGCAGCGTTGCAGTGGTGAACACTGAAGCTTTCTTT.

The chain joins TRBV30 to TRBJ2-7; either TRBD1 or TRBD2 may fit D (5 bases each). The CDR3 loop spans 16 amino acids. Germline CDR1 GTSNPN, CDR2 SVGIG (reference sequence). V was cut by 0 bases and J by 0 bases, with 15 bases left in between. CDR3 loop: CAWSVQRGRASYEQYF. CDR3 bases: TGTGCCTGGAGTGTACAACGGGGCAGGGCCTCCTACGAGCAGTACTTC.

This clonotype has a handful of counts. This chain joins TRBV7-2 and TRBJ2-7; the D is unclear. Trimming took off 2 bases at V and 3 bases at J, with 8 bases between the two ends. Germline V gene sequence: CDR1 SGHTA, CDR2 FQGNSA. The CDR3 runs to 13 residues. The CDR3 loop is CASSLPPLYEQYF. In DNA form, the CDR3 reads TGTGCCAGCAGCTTACCCCCCCTCTACGAGCAGTACTTC.

This chain connects TRBV30 to TRBJ1-2; D call uncertain. Germline V CDR1 and CDR2: GTSNPN, SVGIG (reference sequence). This CDR3 has 14 amino acids. The V and J ends lost 3 bases and 3 bases respectively, with 14 bases between them. In nucleotides, the CDR3 is TGTGCCTGGAGCGACGTGACGGGGTACTATGGCTACACCTTC. Protein product: CAWSDVTGYYGYTF.

This clonotype has only a few counts. This rearrangement joins TRBV28 to TRBJ1-6; 7 nucleotides line up with TRBD1. Germline CDR1 MDHEN, CDR2 SYDVKM. The CDR3 spans 15 residues. The V and J ends lost 4 bases and 7 bases, in that order; junction bases with no gene match: 7. CDR3 bases: TGTGCCAGCAGTTACGAGGCAGGGGGGAATTCACCCCTCCACTTT. This sequence encodes CASSYEAGGNSPLHF.

The CDR3 loop is CASSQAENNEQFF. The DNA for the CDR3 is TGTGCCAGCAGCCAAGCCGAGAACAATGAGCAGTTCTTC. The rearrangement joins TRBV4-2 to TRBJ2-1, with unresolved D. The CDR3 has 13 amino acids. Per germline, CDR1 LGHNA and CDR2 YNFKEQ. V dropped 1 base and J dropped 5 bases, with 6 bases sitting between them.

V gene TRBV29-1 combines with J gene TRBJ1-1; D might be TRBD1 (6 bases). The V gene lost 1 base and the J gene lost 11 bases, with 20 bases spanning the gap. The germline CDR1 and CDR2 sequences are SQVTM and ANQGSEA. The CDR3 covers 14 residues. The CDR3 region is CSVEVGQGTLSAFF. The CDR3 coding sequence is TGCAGCGTTGAAGTTGGTCAGGGGACACTGAGTGCTTTCTTT.

The DNA of the CDR3 is TGTGCCATCTCGGACAGGGCTGAGCAGCCCCAGCATTTT. It is translated as CAISDRAEQPQHF. The rearrangement uses TRBV7-9 and TRBJ1-5, with 8 bases that match TRBD1. In germline, CDR1 is SEHNR, CDR2 FQNEAQ (reference sequence). V lost 10 bases, J lost 7 bases, and 9 bases stayed unmatched. This CDR3 is 13 amino acids long.

The V and J genes are TRBV7-9 and TRBJ1-2; weak D call: TRBD1 (5 bases). CDR3 length equals 16 residues. V was trimmed by 5 bases and J by 6 bases, leaving 22 bases between them. Germline values: CDR1 SEHNR, CDR2 FQNEAQ (reference sequence). The CDR3 DNA is TGTGCCAGCAGCGACGGGGACGAGGGCGTTATCCATGGCTACACCTTC. Translating gives CASSDGDEGVIHGYTF.

This chain links TRBV12-3 or TRBV12-4 with TRBJ2-7; unclear D gene. The CDR3 has 11 amino acids. Trimming took 1 base from V and 7 from J, leaving 5 bases between them. Written as DNA, the CDR3 is TGTGCCAGCAGTTTAGGTGGGGAGCAGTACGTC. Translation gives CASSLGGEQYV.

The chain links TRBV6-2 or TRBV6-3 to TRBJ2-2, with D uncertain. Trimming left V 3 bases short and J 5 bases short, with 10 bases between. This CDR3 is 14 amino acids long. Germline CDR1 is MNHEY and CDR2 is SVGEGT. The CDR3 sequence: CASSYVSKTGELFF. The CDR3 region has the DNA TGTGCCAGCAGTTATGTCAGCAAAACCGGGGAGCTGTTTTTT.

This clonotype was detected only a few times. V usage is TRBV7-9 and J usage is TRBJ2-5; D uncertain. The V gene's germline CDR1 is SEHNR and CDR2 FQNEAQ (reference sequence). CDR3 length: 14 amino acids. V lost 2 bases and J 3 bases, leaving 10 bases between the germline ends. The CDR3 coding sequence is TGTGCCAGCAGCTTACCCGGCATGAAAGAGACCCAGTACTTC. The encoded protein is CASSLPGMKETQYF.

The chain uses TRBV6-6 and TRBJ1-3; TRBD1 matches at 8 bases. Looked up from germline, CDR1 is MNHNY and CDR2 is SVGAGI (reference sequence). The CDR3 runs 14 residues. After removal of 5 bases from V and 4 bases from J, the junction contained 4 bases not matched to a gene. The CDR3 region is CASSQQGGGNTIYF. The CDR3 DNA reads as TGTGCCAGCAGTCAACAGGGGGGGGGAAACACCATATATTTT.

The chain couples TRBV29-1 to TRBJ2-5; D may be TRBD1 or TRBD2 (5 bases each). V dropped 4 bases and J dropped 5 bases, with 8 bases sitting between them. This CDR3 comprises 11 residues. CDR1 SQVTM and CDR2 ANQGSEA come from the germline V gene. The CDR3 protein is CSVGDRETQYF. CDR3 sequence (DNA): TGCAGCGTTGGGGACCGGGAGACCCAGTACTTC. The full variable domain, with the rest looked up from reference TRBV29-1 and TRBJ2-5, is SAVISQKPSRDICQRGTSLTIQCQVDSQVTMMFWYRQQPGQSLTLIATANQGSEATYESGFVIDKFPISRPNLTFSTLTVSNMSPEDSSIYLCSVGDRETQYFGPGTRLLVL.

This clonotype was counted at least ten times. In nucleotides, the CDR3 is TGCACCAGCAGCCTGGGGACTCCGGTCGAGGGGCAGTTCTTC. Translated, it gives CTSSLGTPVEGQFF. This sequence joins TRBV1 and TRBJ2-1; the table names TRBD2, a call not compared with the DNA. TRBV1 is assigned pseudogene status. The CDR3 spans 14 residues.

CDR3 residues: CASSPYNEQYF. The DNA for the CDR3 is TGTGCCAGCAGCCCCTACAACGAGCAGTACTTC. The gene calls are TRBV7-9 and TRBJ2-7; D remains ambiguous. There are 11 residues in the CDR3. Germline lookup yields CDR1 SEHNR and CDR2 FQNEAQ (reference sequence). The V end lost 5 bases, the J end lost 5 bases, and 7 bases lay between the germline ends. Variable domain in full (rest from reference TRBV7-9 and TRBJ2-7): DTGVSQNPRHKITKRGQNVTFRCDPISEHNRLYWYRQTLGQGPEFLTYFQNEAQLEKSRLLSDRFSAERPKGSFSTLEIQRTEQGDSAMYLCASSPYNEQYFGPGTRLTVT.

This clonotype was recorded a few times. The CDR3 bases are TGTGCCAGCTCACCAAGGGCACTTAGTTACGCTGAAGCTTTCTTT. Translation: CASSPRALSYAEAFF. The V call is TRBV18, the J call TRBJ1-1; D not resolved. This CDR3 is built from 15 residues. V was clipped by 2 bases and J by 6 bases, with 16 bases between them. CDR1 KGHSH and CDR2 LQKENI come from the germline V gene.